The 21 T cell receptor beta chains below all came from one sample that was sequenced in a study of blood T cell repertoires in COVID-19. Method: immunoSEQ multiplex PCR; TCRdb's copy keeps in-frame clones and lacks some. The table records some 65,000 clones, 90% of them present only once. Sequencing was performed on peripheral blood. These TCRs come from a man aged 55 to 70 with acute or convalescent COVID-19.

The chain uses TRBV30 and TRBJ1-1; perhaps TRBD1 as D (5 bases). The CDR3 has 13 residues. V was clipped by 5 bases and J by 5 bases, with 15 bases between them. Germline lookup yields CDR1 GTSNPN and CDR2 SVGIG (reference sequence). CDR3 amino acids: CAWDSFSGTEAFF. CDR3 bases: TGTGCCTGGGACAGCTTCTCTGGGACTGAAGCTTTCTTT. The full variable domain, with the rest looked up from reference TRBV30 and TRBJ1-1, is SQTIHQWPATLVQPVGSPLSLECTVEGTSNPNLYWYRQAAGRGLQLLFYSVGIGQISSEVPQNLSASRPQDRQFILSSKKLLLSDSGFYLCAWDSFSGTEAFFGQGTRLTVV.

The rearrangement links TRBV3-1 (or the pseudogene TRBV3-2) to TRBJ2-7; tentatively, D is TRBD1 (7 bases). Germline V gives CDR1 LGHDT, CDR2 YNNKEL (reference sequence). The CDR3 has 13 residues. V was cut by 6 bases and J by 3 bases, with 12 bases left in between. This CDR3 reads CASSRGTVYEQYF. CDR3 in DNA: TGTGCCAGCAGTCGCGGGACAGTCTACGAGCAGTACTTC.

The rearrangement links TRBV19 to TRBJ1-1; D unresolved. CDR3 length equals 14 residues. The germline gives CDR1 LNHDA, CDR2 SQIVND (reference sequence). V lost 3 bases and J 10 bases, leaving 18 bases between the germline ends. The CDR3 coding sequence is TGTGCCAGTAGTATGTCCCCGAGCCCAATGCGAGCTTTCTTT. Translated: CASSMSPSPMRAFF.

The V gene is TRBV19, the J gene TRBJ2-1; 7 bases are shared with TRBD2. The V gene's germline CDR1 is LNHDA and CDR2 SQIVND (reference sequence). Germline trimming cut 2 bases from V and 4 bases from J; bases unmatched to any gene: 8. This CDR3 comprises 16 residues. The CDR3 bases are TGTGCCAGTAGTATAACGAGAAGCGGGGCGTACAATGAGCAGTTCTTC. It codes for CASSITRSGAYNEQFF.

V is TRBV5-1 and J is TRBJ2-7; 7 bases map to TRBD1. CDR1 SGHRS and CDR2 YFSETQ come from the germline V gene. The CDR3 covers 12 residues. Trimming at V came to 1 base and at J to 5 bases, leaving 0 bases not matched to a gene. The CDR3 spells CASSLTGDEQYF. The DNA of the CDR3 is TGCGCCAGCAGCTTGACAGGGGACGAGCAGTACTTC.

The rearrangement joins TRBV30 to TRBJ2-7; TRBD1 aligns across 7 bases. Germline V CDR1 and CDR2: GTSNPN, SVGIG (reference sequence). This CDR3 has 15 amino acids. V lost 8 bases to trimming and J lost 0 bases; unmatched junction nucleotides: 13. CDR3 sequence (DNA): TGTGCCGGCACTTTCCCGGACAGGAGCTCCTACGAGCAGTACTTC. It specifies CAGTFPDRSSYEQYF. Full variable domain (remainder filled in from reference TRBV30 and TRBJ2-7): SQTIHQWPATLVQPVGSPLSLECTVEGTSNPNLYWYRQAAGRGLQLLFYSVGIGQISSEVPQNLSASRPQDRQFILSSKKLLLSDSGFYLCAGTFPDRSSYEQYFGPGTRLTVT.

As regards this clone: Other nucleotide sequences from this sample produce the same CDR3. This chain joins TRBV3-1 (or the pseudogene TRBV3-2) and TRBJ1-3; D is unclear. The V and J ends lost 1 base and 0 bases respectively, with 10 bases between them. The germline V gene encodes CDR1 LGHDT and CDR2 YNNKEL (reference sequence). The CDR3 runs to 16 residues. CDR3 sequence: CASSQVYRHSGNTIYF. CDR3 in DNA: TGTGCCAGCAGCCAAGTATACAGACACTCTGGAAACACCATATATTTT.

The chain carries TRBV6-5 and TRBJ1-6; no clear D gene. Germline CDR1 MNHEY, CDR2 SVGAGI. V lost 2 bases and J 5 bases, leaving 7 bases between the germline ends. CDR3 length: 14 residues. The CDR3 loop reads CASSYDTDNSPLHF. CDR3 DNA: TGTGCCAGCAGTTACGACACGGATAATTCACCCCTCCACTTT.

This clone has only one observation. The rearrangement uses TRBV10-2 and TRBJ1-4; the D gene is possibly TRBD1 (6 bases). V was clipped by 3 bases and J by 5 bases, with 13 bases between them. Germline V gene lookup returns CDR1 WSHSY and CDR2 SAAADI. This CDR3 region has 15 residues. This CDR3 reads CASSDWGPRNEKLFF. The CDR3 DNA reads as TGCGCCAGCAGTGATTGGGGGCCGCGGAATGAAAAACTGTTTTTT.

V and J are TRBV11-3 and TRBJ1-3; D gene uncertain. Germline-derived CDR1 and CDR2 are SGHNT and YENEEA. This CDR3 has 16 residues. Trimming took 3 bases from V and 0 from J, leaving 12 bases between them. CDR3 region: CASSFGILLSGNTIYF. The CDR3, as DNA: TGTGCCAGCAGCTTCGGGATCTTGCTCTCTGGAAACACCATATATTTT.

The V call is TRBV5-4, the J call TRBJ2-2; TRBD2 matches 7 bases. The CDR3 runs 14 residues. Germline V gene sequence: CDR1 SGHNT, CDR2 YYREEE (reference sequence). Losses at the gene ends were 7 bases for V and 4 bases for J; bases not matched to a gene: 7. CDR3 sequence reads: CASRLAGLTGELFF. CDR3 DNA sequence: TGTGCCAGCCGACTAGCAGGGCTCACCGGGGAGCTGTTTTTT.

The chain employs TRBV27 and TRBJ1-1; D gene ambiguous. There are 16 residues in the CDR3. CDR1 is MNHEY, CDR2 SMNVEV, per germline (reference sequence). V lost 0 bases and J lost 0, with 11 bases in between. For the CDR3, the DNA is TGTGCCAGCAGTTTATCGGCAGGACTCATGAACACTGAAGCTTTCTTT. It yields the protein CASSLSAGLMNTEAFF.

The V gene is TRBV30, the J gene TRBJ2-3; a weak D match, TRBD2 (6 bases). In germline, CDR1 is GTSNPN, CDR2 SVGIG (reference sequence). The V gene lost 5 bases and the J gene lost 2 bases, with 14 bases spanning the gap. The CDR3 is 14 amino acids. CDR3 sequence reads: CAWGPGLTTDTQYF. The DNA for the CDR3 is TGTGCCTGGGGCCCGGGACTGACCACAGATACGCAGTATTTT.

The chain combines TRBV24-1 with TRBJ1-5; D gene unclear. Germline CDR1 KGHDR, CDR2 SFDVKD. The CDR3 sequence is 15 residues long. V lost 9 bases and J 2 bases, leaving 16 bases between the germline ends. For the CDR3, the DNA is TGTGCCACCGCCTCCGGGGAAGCTGGCAATCAGCCCCAGCATTTT. Encoded protein: CATASGEAGNQPQHF.

V usage is TRBV5-1 and J usage is TRBJ1-1, with D uncertain. Germline CDR1 and CDR2: SGHRS and YFSETQ. The CDR3 consists of 16 residues. The V and J ends lost 0 bases and 4 bases respectively, with 16 bases between them. CDR3 DNA: TGCGCCAGCAGCTTGGCCCCAGAGAGGGAGGGCACTGAAGCTTTCTTT. Translation: CASSLAPEREGTEAFF.

The gene calls are TRBV24-1 and TRBJ2-3, with 9 bases matching TRBD1. J gave up 4 bases and V 0 bases, and 4 bases lay outside the gene matches. The CDR3 runs to 16 residues. The germline V gene has CDR1 KGHDR and CDR2 SFDVKD. The CDR3 bases are TGTGCCACCAGTGATTTGAAGGACAGGGGTGCAGATACGCAGTATTTT. This gives the protein CATSDLKDRGADTQYF.

The sample holds one count of this clone. V gene TRBV6-2 or TRBV6-3 combines with J gene TRBJ1-5; the D is unclear. The CDR3 has 13 residues. Germline V gene data show CDR1 as MNHEY and CDR2 as SVGEGT. Trimming left V 4 bases short and J 8 bases short, with 12 bases between. The CDR3 loop is CASSSGGVKPQHF. Here the CDR3 DNA reads TGTGCCAGCAGTTCGGGAGGTGTTAAGCCCCAGCATTTT.

The chain has TRBV2 and TRBJ1-3; a weak D match, TRBD1 (5 bases). Germline V gene lookup returns CDR1 SNHLY and CDR2 FYNNEI. The CDR3 loop spans 15 amino acids. Trimming shortened V by 7 bases and J by 0 bases, and 13 bases separated the two germline ends. In DNA form, the CDR3 reads TGTGCCAGCATAAGGGGTTATAGCTCTGGAAACACCATATATTTT. It translates to CASIRGYSSGNTIYF.

The chain carries TRBV15 and TRBJ1-2, with D possibly TRBD1 on 6 matching bases. Germline CDR1 LNHNV, CDR2 YYDKDF (reference sequence). V was trimmed by 0 bases and J by 7 bases, leaving 12 bases between them. CDR3 length equals 14 residues. The CDR3 sequence is CATSRESGAPGYTF. In nucleotides, the CDR3 is TGTGCCACCAGCAGAGAATCAGGGGCGCCTGGCTACACCTTC. The full variable domain, completed using reference TRBV15 and TRBJ1-2, is DAMVIQNPRYQVTQFGKPVTLSCSQTLNHNVMYWYQQKSSQAPKLLFHYYDKDFNNEADTPDNFQSRRPNTSFCFLDIRSPGLGDTAMYLCATSRESGAPGYTFGSGTRLTVV.

This clone was seen a single time. The rearrangement joins TRBV11-2 to TRBJ1-6; 7 bases line up with TRBD1. The J segment lost 8 bases and the V segment lost 2 bases, leaving 6 bases of the junction unmatched. From germline, CDR1 is SGHAT and CDR2 FQNNGV. The CDR3 runs to 15 residues. The CDR3 nucleotides are TGTGCCAGCAGCTTAAGCCCAACAGGGGATTCACCCCTCCACTTT. Translating it yields CASSLSPTGDSPLHF.

The J gene is TRBJ2-3, the V gene TRBV3-1 (or the pseudogene TRBV3-2); D uncertain. Trimming removed 4 bases at V and 3 bases at J, with 8 bases between. The CDR3 consists of 13 residues. Germline CDR1 reads LGHDT; CDR2 reads YNNKEL (reference sequence). The CDR3 nucleotides read TGTGCCAGCAGCCTAAGCTATACAGATACGCAGTATTTT. This codes for CASSLSYTDTQYF.